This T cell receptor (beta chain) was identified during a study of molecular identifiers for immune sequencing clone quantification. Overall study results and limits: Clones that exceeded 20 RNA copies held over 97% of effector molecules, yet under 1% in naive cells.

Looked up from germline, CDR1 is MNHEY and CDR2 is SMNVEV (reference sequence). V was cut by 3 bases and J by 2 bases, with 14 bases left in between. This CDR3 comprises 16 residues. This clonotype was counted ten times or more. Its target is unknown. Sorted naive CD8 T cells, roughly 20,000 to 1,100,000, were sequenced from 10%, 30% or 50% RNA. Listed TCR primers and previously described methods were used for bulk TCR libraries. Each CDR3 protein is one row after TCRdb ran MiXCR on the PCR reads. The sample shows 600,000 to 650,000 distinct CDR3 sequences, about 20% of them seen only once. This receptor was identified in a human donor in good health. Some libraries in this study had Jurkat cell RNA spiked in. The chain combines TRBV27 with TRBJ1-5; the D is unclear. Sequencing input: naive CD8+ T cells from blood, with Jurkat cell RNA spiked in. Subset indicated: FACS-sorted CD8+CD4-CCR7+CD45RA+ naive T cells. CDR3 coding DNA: TGTGCCAGCAGTTTTATGTCTCCTGTCGGCAATCAGCCCCAGCATTTT. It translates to CASSFMSPVGNQPQHF.